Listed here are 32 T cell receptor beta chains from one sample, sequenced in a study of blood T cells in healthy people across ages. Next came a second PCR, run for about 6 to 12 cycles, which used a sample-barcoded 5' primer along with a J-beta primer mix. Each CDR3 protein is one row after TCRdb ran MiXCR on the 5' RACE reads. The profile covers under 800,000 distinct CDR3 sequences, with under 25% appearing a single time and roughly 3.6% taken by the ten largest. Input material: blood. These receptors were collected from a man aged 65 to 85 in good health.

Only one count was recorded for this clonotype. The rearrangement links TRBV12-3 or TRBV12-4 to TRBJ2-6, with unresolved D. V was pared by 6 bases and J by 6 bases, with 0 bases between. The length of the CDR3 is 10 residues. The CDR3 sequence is CASRANVLTF. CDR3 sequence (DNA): TGTGCCAGCAGGGCCAACGTCCTGACTTTC.

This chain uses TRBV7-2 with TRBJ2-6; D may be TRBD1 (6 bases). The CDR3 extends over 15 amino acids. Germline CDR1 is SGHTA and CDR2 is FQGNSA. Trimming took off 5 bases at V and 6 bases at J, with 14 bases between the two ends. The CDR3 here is CASSTGTSPANVLTF. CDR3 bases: TGTGCCAGCAGCACAGGGACGTCACCGGCCAACGTCCTGACTTTC.

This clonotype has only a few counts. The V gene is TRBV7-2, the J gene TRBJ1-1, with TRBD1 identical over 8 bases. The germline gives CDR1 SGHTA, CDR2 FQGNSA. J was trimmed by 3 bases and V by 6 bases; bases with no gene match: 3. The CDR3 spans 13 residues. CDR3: CASSMDRDTEAFF. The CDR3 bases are TGTGCCAGCAGTATGGACAGGGACACTGAAGCTTTCTTT.

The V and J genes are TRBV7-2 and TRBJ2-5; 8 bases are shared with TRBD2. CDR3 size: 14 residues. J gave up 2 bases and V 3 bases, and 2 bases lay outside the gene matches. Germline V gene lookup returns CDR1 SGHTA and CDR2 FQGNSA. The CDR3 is CASSLTSAQETQYF. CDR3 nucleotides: TGTGCCAGCAGCTTGACTAGCGCACAAGAGACCCAGTACTTC. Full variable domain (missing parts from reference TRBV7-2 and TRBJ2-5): GAGVSQSPSNKVTEKGKDVELRCDPISGHTALYWYRQSLGQGLEFLIYFQGNSAPDKSGLPSDRFSAERTGGSVSTLTIQRTQQEDSAVYLCASSLTSAQETQYFGPGTRLLVL.

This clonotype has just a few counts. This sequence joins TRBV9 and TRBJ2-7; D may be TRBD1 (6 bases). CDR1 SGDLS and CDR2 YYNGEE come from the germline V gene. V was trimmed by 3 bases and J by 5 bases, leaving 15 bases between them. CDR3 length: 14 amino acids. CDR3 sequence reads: CASSDTGMLDEQYF. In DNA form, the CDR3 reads TGTGCCAGCAGCGACACAGGGATGTTGGACGAGCAGTACTTC.

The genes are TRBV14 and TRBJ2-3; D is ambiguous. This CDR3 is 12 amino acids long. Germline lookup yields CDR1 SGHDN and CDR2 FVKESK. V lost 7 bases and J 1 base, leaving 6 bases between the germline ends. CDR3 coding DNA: TGTGCCAGCACGACTGGCACAGATACGCAGTATTTT. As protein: CASTTGTDTQYF.

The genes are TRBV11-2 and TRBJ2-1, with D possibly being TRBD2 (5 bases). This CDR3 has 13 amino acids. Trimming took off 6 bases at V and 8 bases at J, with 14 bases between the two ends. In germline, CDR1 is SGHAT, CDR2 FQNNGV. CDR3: CASRPTKADEQFF. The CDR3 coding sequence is TGTGCCAGCAGACCGACTAAGGCCGATGAGCAGTTCTTC.

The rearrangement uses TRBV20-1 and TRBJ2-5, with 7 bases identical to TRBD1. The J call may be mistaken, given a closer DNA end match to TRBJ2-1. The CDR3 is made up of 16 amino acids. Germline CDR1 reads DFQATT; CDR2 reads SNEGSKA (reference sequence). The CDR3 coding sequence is TGCAGTGCTATTGGTGGGGGATCGGGACAGCACAATGAGCAGTTCTTC. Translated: CSAIGGGSGQHNEQFF.

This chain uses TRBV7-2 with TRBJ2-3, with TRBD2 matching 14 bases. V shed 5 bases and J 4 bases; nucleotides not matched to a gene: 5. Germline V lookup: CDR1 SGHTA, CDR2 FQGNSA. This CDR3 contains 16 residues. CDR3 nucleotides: TGTGCCAGCAGCCCGGGACTAGCGGGAGATCCAGATACGCAGTATTTT. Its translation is CASSPGLAGDPDTQYF.

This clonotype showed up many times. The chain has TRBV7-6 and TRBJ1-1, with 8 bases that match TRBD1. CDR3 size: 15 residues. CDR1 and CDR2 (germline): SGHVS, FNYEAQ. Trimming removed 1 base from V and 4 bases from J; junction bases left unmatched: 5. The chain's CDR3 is CASSLGQGATTEAFF. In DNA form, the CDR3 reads TGTGCCAGCAGCTTAGGGCAGGGGGCGACCACTGAAGCTTTCTTT.

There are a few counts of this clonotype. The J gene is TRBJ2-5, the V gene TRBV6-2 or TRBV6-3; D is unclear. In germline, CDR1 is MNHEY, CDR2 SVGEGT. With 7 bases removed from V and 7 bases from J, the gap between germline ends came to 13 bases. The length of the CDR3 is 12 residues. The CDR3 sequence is CASKDPVWTQYF. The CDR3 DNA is TGTGCCAGCAAGGACCCTGTATGGACCCAGTACTTC.

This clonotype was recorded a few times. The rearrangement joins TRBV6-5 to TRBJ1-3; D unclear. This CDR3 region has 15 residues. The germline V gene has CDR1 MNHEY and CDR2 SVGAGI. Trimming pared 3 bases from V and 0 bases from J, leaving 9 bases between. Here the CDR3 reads CASSYSLSSGNTIYF. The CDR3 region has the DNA TGTGCCAGCAGTTATTCCCTGAGCTCTGGAAACACCATATATTTT.

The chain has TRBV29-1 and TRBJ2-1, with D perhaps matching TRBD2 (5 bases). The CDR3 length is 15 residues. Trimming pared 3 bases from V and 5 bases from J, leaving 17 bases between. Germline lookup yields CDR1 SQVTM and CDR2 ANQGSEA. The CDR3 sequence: CSVESSRKRNNEQFF. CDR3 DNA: TGCAGCGTTGAGTCTAGCAGGAAAAGGAACAATGAGCAGTTCTTC.

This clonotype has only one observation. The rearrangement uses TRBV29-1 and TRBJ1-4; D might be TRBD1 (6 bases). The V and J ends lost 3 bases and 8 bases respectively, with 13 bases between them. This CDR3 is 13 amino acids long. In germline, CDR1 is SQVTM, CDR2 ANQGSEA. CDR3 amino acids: CSVDQGQGEKLFF. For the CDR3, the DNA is TGCAGCGTTGACCAGGGGCAGGGGGAAAAACTGTTTTTT.

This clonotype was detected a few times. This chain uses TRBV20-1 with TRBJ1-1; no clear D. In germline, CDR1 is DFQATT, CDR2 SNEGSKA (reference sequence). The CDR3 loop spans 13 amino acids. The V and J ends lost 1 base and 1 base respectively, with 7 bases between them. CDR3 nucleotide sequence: TGCAGTGCTAGAGTTGAGCAGAACACTGAAGCTTTCTTT. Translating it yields CSARVEQNTEAFF.

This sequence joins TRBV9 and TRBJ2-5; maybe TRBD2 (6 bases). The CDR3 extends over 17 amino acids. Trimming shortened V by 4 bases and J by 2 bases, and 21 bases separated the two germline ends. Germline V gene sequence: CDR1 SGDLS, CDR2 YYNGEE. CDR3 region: CASSSQRRTGLQETQYF. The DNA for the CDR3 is TGTGCCAGCAGCTCGCAACGCAGGACGGGACTTCAAGAGACCCAGTACTTC.

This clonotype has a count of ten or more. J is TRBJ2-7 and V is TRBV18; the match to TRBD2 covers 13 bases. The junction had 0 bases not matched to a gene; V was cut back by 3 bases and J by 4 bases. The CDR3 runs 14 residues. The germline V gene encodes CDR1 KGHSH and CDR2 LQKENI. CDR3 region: CASSPGLAGYEQYF. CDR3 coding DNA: TGTGCCAGCTCACCGGGACTAGCGGGGTACGAGCAGTACTTC.

The CDR3 here is CSVEVGLPLGETQYF. The CDR3 region has the DNA TGCAGCGTTGAAGTAGGACTTCCTCTGGGGGAGACCCAGTACTTC. The gene calls are TRBV29-1 and TRBJ2-5, with D possibly TRBD2 on 5 matching bases. The CDR3 has 15 amino acids. V lost 1 base to trimming and J lost 5 bases, with 17 bases between them. Looked up from germline, CDR1 is SQVTM and CDR2 is ANQGSEA. The entire variable domain, with the rest obtained from reference TRBV29-1 and TRBJ2-5, is as follows: SAVISQKPSRDICQRGTSLTIQCQVDSQVTMMFWYRQQPGQSLTLIATANQGSEATYESGFVIDKFPISRPNLTFSTLTVSNMSPEDSSIYLCSVEVGLPLGETQYFGPGTRLLVL.

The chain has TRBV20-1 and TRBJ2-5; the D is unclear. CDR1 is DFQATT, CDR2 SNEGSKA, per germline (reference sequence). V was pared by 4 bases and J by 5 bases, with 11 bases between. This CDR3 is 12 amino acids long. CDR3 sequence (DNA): TGCAGTGCTACTGGAGATGGGGAGACCCAGTACTTC. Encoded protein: CSATGDGETQYF.

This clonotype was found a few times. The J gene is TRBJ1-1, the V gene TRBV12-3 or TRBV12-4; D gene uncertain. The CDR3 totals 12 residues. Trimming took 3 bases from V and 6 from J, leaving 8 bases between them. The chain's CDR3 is CASSFGQSEAFF. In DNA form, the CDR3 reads TGTGCCAGCAGTTTCGGCCAGTCTGAAGCTTTCTTT.

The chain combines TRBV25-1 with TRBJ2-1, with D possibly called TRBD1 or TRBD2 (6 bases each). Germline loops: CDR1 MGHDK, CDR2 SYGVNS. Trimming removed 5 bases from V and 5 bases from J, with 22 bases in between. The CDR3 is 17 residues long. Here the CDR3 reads CASSFPPGGGPNNEQFF. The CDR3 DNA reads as TGTGCCAGCAGTTTCCCCCCTGGTGGGGGGCCAAACAATGAGCAGTTCTTC.

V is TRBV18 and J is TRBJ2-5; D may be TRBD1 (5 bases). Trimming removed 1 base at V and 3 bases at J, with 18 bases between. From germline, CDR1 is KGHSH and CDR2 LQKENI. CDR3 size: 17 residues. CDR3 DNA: TGTGCCAGCTCACCACGGGTAGGGGCGCCGTACAAAGAGACCCAGTACTTC. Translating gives CASSPRVGAPYKETQYF.

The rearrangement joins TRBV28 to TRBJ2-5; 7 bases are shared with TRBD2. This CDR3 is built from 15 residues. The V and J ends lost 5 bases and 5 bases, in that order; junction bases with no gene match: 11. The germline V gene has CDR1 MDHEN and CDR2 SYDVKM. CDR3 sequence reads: CASSPSGFSSETQYF. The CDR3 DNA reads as TGTGCCAGCAGTCCTAGCGGCTTTAGTAGTGAGACCCAGTACTTC.

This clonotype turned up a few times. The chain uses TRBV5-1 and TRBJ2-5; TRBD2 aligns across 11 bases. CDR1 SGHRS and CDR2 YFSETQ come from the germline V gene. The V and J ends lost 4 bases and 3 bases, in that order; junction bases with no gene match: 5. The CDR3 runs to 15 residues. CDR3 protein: CASSPQGLAEETQYF. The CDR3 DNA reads TGCGCCAGCAGCCCACAGGGACTAGCGGAAGAGACCCAGTACTTC.

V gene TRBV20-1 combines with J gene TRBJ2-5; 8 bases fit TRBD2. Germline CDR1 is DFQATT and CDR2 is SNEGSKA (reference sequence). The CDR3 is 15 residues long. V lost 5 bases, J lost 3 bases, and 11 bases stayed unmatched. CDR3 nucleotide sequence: TGCAGTGCTGGCTCTACTAGCGGTAGGGAAGAGACCCAGTACTTC. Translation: CSAGSTSGREETQYF.

CDR3 bases: TGTGCCTGGAGTCCTCCGGGGACCTTACAAGAGACCCAGTACTTC. This sequence encodes CAWSPPGTLQETQYF. This chain uses TRBV30 with TRBJ2-5; tentatively, D is TRBD1 or TRBD2 (5 bases each). V shed 2 bases and J shed 2 bases, with 15 bases lying between them. In germline, CDR1 is GTSNPN, CDR2 SVGIG (reference sequence). This CDR3 region has 15 residues.

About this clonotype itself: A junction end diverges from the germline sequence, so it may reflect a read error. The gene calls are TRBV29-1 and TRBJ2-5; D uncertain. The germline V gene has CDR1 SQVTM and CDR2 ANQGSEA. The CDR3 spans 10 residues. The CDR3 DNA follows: TGCAGCGCTGACCAAGGGACCCAGTACTTC. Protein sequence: CSADQGTQYF. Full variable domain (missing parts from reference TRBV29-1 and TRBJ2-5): SAVISQKPSRDICQRGTSLTIQCQVDSQVTMMFWYRQQPGQSLTLIATANQGSEATYESGFVIDKFPISRPNLTFSTLTVSNMSPEDSSIYLCSADQGTQYFGPGTRLLVL.

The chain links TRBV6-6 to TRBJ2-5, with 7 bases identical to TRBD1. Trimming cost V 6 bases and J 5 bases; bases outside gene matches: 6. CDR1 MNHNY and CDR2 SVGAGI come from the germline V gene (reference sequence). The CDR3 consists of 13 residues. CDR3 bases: TGTGCCAGCAGACACAGGGGCGGGGAGACCCAGTACTTC. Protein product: CASRHRGGETQYF.

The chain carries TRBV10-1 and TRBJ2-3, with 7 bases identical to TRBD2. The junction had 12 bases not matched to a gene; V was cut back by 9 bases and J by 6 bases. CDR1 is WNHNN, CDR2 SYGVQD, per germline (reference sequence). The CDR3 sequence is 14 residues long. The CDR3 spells CARSDEREEDTQYF. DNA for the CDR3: TGCGCCAGATCGGACGAGCGGGAAGAGGATACGCAGTATTTT.

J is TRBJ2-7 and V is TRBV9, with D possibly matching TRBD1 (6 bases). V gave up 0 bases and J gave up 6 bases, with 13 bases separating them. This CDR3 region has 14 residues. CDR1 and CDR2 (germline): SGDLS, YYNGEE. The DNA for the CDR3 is TGTGCCAGCAGCGTAGACACAGGGCTCGGCGAGCAGTACTTC. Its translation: CASSVDTGLGEQYF. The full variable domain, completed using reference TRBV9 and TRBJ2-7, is DSGVTQTPKHLITATGQRVTLRCSPRSGDLSVYWYQQSLDQGLQFLIQYYNGEERAKGNILERFSAQQFPDLHSELNLSSLELGDSALYFCASSVDTGLGEQYFGPGTRLTVT.

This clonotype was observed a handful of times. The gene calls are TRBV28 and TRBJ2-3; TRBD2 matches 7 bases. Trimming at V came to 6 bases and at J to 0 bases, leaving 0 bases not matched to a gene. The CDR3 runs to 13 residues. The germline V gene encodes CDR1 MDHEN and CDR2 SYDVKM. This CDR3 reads CASRGGSTDTQYF. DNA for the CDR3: TGTGCCAGCAGGGGGGGGAGCACAGATACGCAGTATTTT.

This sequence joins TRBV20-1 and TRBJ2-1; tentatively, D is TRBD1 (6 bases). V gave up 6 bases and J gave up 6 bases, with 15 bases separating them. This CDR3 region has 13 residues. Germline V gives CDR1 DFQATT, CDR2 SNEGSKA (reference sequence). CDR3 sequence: CSAIYREINEQFF. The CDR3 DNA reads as TGCAGTGCCATTTACAGGGAAATCAATGAGCAGTTCTTC.